A single sample is the source of the 21 T cell receptor beta chains below, sequenced in a study of shared clonotypes between healthy human individuals. Here immunoSEQ multiplex PCR was the method, and the copy in TCRdb shows in-frame clones only, minus some. The sample shows 1,500,000 or so clones, approximately 98.5% of them seen only once. Sequencing was carried out using naive CD4+ T cells sorted from blood. Subset denoted: CD45RA+ positively selected. The source is a young man in good health.

The rearrangement joins TRBV5-4 to TRBJ2-3; 10 bases match TRBD2. The CDR3 is 16 residues long. J lost 4 bases, V lost 0 bases, and 5 bases had no gene match. CDR1 is SGHNT, CDR2 YYREEE, per germline (reference sequence). In DNA form, the CDR3 reads TGTGCCAGCAGCTTGGAGAGCGGGAGGGCTCCAGATACGCAGTATTTT. This translates into CASSLESGRAPDTQYF. Using reference TRBV5-4 and TRBJ2-3 for the parts outside the CDR3, the full variable domain is ETGVTQSPTHLIKTRGQQVTLRCSSQSGHNTVSWYQQALGQGPQFIFQYYREEENGRGNFPPRFSGLQFPNYSSELNVNALELDDSALYLCASSLESGRAPDTQYFGPGTRLTVL.

The chain recombines TRBV19 with TRBJ2-2; 7 bases are a match to TRBD2. The V segment lost 4 bases and the J segment 4 bases; nucleotides outside the gene matches: 6. Germline V gene lookup returns CDR1 LNHDA and CDR2 SQIVND (reference sequence). The CDR3 is 15 residues long. The CDR3 reads CASSKAGMGTGELFF. In DNA, the CDR3 is TGTGCCAGTAGTAAAGCGGGGATGGGCACCGGGGAGCTGTTTTTT. The entire variable domain, with the rest obtained from reference TRBV19 and TRBJ2-2, is as follows: DGGITQSPKYLFRKEGQNVTLSCEQNLNHDAMYWYRQDPGQGLRLIYYSQIVNDFQKGDIAEGYSVSREKKESFPLTVTSAQKNPTAFYLCASSKAGMGTGELFFGEGSRLTVL.

The chain uses TRBV28 and TRBJ1-3; maybe TRBD1 (5 bases). Trimming took 5 bases from V and 7 from J, leaving 15 bases between them. The CDR3 has 14 amino acids. Germline V gives CDR1 MDHEN, CDR2 SYDVKM. Here the CDR3 reads CASSVQVGWNTIYF. As DNA, the CDR3 is TGTGCCAGCAGTGTACAGGTCGGTTGGAACACCATATATTTT.

The CDR3 DNA follows: TGTGCCAGCTCACCAGTGGGCACAGGGGACACTGAAGCTTTCTTT. It yields the protein CASSPVGTGDTEAFF. This sequence joins TRBV18 and TRBJ1-1; TRBD1 matches at 7 bases. V shed 2 bases and J 3 bases; nucleotides not matched to a gene: 6. Germline lookup yields CDR1 KGHSH and CDR2 LQKENI. This CDR3 has 15 amino acids.

This sequence joins TRBV5-1 and TRBJ1-1; TRBD1 matches 10 bases. The CDR3 extends over 15 amino acids. V lost 4 bases and J lost 4; bases outside the gene matches: 7. Germline CDR1 and CDR2: SGHRS and YFSETQ. In DNA form, the CDR3 reads TGCGCCAGCAGCGTAAGGACAGGGGGTATCACTGAAGCTTTCTTT. Encoded protein: CASSVRTGGITEAFF.

Remarks on this clone: Other DNA sequences in the sample encode the same CDR3. The CDR3 region is CASSETGNQPQHF. In DNA form, the CDR3 reads TGTGCCAGCAGCGAGACAGGCAATCAGCCCCAGCATTTT. The chain employs TRBV2 and TRBJ1-5; a weak D match, TRBD1 (5 bases). Germline V gene data show CDR1 as SNHLY and CDR2 as FYNNEI. Trimming stripped 6 bases from V and 2 bases from J, with 8 bases between. The CDR3 runs to 13 residues. The full variable domain, rest sourced from reference TRBV2 and TRBJ1-5, is EPEVTQTPSHQVTQMGQEVILRCVPISNHLYFYWYRQILGQKVEFLVSFYNNEISEKSEIFDDQFSVERPDGSNFTLKIRSTKLEDSAMYFCASSETGNQPQHFGDGTRLSIL.

The gene calls are TRBV7-2 and TRBJ1-2; 7 positions match TRBD1. Germline CDR1 and CDR2: SGHTA and FQGNSA. This CDR3 spans 14 amino acids. Trimming removed 2 bases from V and 6 bases from J; junction bases left unmatched: 6. CDR3: CASSLRQGRDGYTF. The CDR3 bases are TGTGCCAGCAGCTTACGACAGGGACGGGATGGCTACACCTTC.

The rearrangement links TRBV2 to TRBJ2-7; D is unresolved. CDR3 length equals 11 residues. V lost 5 bases and J 5 bases, leaving 7 bases between the germline ends. CDR1 SNHLY and CDR2 FYNNEI come from the germline V gene. The CDR3 is CASSYLNEQYF. CDR3 nucleotide sequence: TGTGCCAGCAGTTACCTGAACGAGCAGTACTTC. The variable domain in full, completed from reference TRBV2 and TRBJ2-7, reads EPEVTQTPSHQVTQMGQEVILRCVPISNHLYFYWYRQILGQKVEFLVSFYNNEISEKSEIFDDQFSVERPDGSNFTLKIRSTKLEDSAMYFCASSYLNEQYFGPGTRLTVT.

J is TRBJ1-2 and V is TRBV9; D is unclear. Germline V lookup: CDR1 SGDLS, CDR2 YYNGEE. The germline V and J ends were trimmed by 0 bases and 8 bases, with 8 bases remaining between them. CDR3 length equals 12 residues. The CDR3 sequence is CASSVEAGGYTF. The CDR3 coding sequence is TGTGCCAGCAGCGTAGAAGCAGGAGGCTACACCTTC. Supplemented by reference TRBV9 and TRBJ1-2, the full variable domain reads DSGVTQTPKHLITATGQRVTLRCSPRSGDLSVYWYQQSLDQGLQFLIQYYNGEERAKGNILERFSAQQFPDLHSELNLSSLELGDSALYFCASSVEAGGYTFGSGTRLTVV.

The V gene is TRBV5-4, the J gene TRBJ1-5; TRBD1 might be the D (5 bases). The CDR3 runs 14 residues. Trimming took off 4 bases at V and 2 bases at J, with 10 bases between the two ends. CDR1 and CDR2 from the germline V gene are SGHNT and YYREEE (reference sequence). CDR3 in amino acids: CASSLQGGNQPQHF. CDR3 sequence (DNA): TGTGCCAGCAGCCTCCAGGGAGGCAATCAGCCCCAGCATTTT.

In regard to this clone: The sample carries other DNA sequences with the same CDR3. The chain carries TRBV5-1 and TRBJ2-2; a possible D gene is TRBD1 (6 bases). The CDR3 sequence is 16 residues long. Germline-derived CDR1 and CDR2 are SGHRS and YFSETQ. V dropped 1 base and J dropped 2 bases, with 12 bases sitting between them. The DNA for the CDR3 is TGCGCCAGCAGCTTGAGACAAGGGGGAAACACCGGGGAGCTGTTTTTT. This gives the protein CASSLRQGGNTGELFF.

This CDR3 reads CASSLVRGGDSYEQYF. Here the CDR3 DNA reads TGTGCCAGCAGCTTAGTCCGCGGAGGAGACTCCTACGAGCAGTACTTC. The rearrangement links TRBV7-2 to TRBJ2-7; a possible D gene is TRBD2 (5 bases). This CDR3 has 16 residues. Germline-derived CDR1 and CDR2 are SGHTA and FQGNSA. V was clipped by 1 base and J by 0 bases, with 13 bases between them.

The CDR3 DNA sequence: TGTGCCAGCAGCTTAGTCCCGGCCCGTCGAGAGACCCAGTACTTC. This encodes CASSLVPARRETQYF. This chain links TRBV7-2 with TRBJ2-5; D not resolved. CDR1 and CDR2 (germline): SGHTA, FQGNSA. The CDR3 runs to 15 residues. V gave up 1 base and J gave up 4 bases, with 13 bases separating them.

The gene calls are TRBV6-5 and TRBJ2-7; TRBD1 matches 7 bases. The CDR3 loop spans 16 amino acids. Germline CDR1 is MNHEY and CDR2 is SVGAGI. V was clipped by 2 bases and J by 3 bases; unmatched bases: 10. Here the CDR3 reads CASSYLTGSRFYEQYF. The CDR3 DNA is TGTGCCAGCAGTTACCTGACAGGGTCCAGGTTCTACGAGCAGTACTTC.

The CDR3 sequence: CASSLRPGTSGSYTPVNEQFF. The CDR3 nucleotides read TGTGCCAGCAGCCTCCGGCCGGGGACTAGCGGGTCCTATACCCCCGTCAATGAGCAGTTCTTC. The rearrangement uses TRBV9 and TRBJ2-1, with 12 bases that match TRBD2. The V gene's germline CDR1 is SGDLS and CDR2 YYNGEE. The V and J ends lost 4 bases and 6 bases, in that order; junction bases with no gene match: 23. This CDR3 spans 21 amino acids.

This clone was seen once. V gene TRBV5-1 combines with J gene TRBJ2-1; possible D gene TRBD1, 5 bases. Per germline, CDR1 SGHRS and CDR2 YFSETQ. Trimming shortened V by 0 bases and J by 5 bases, and 12 bases separated the two germline ends. The CDR3 is 15 amino acids. CDR3 sequence: CASSLVVGQNNEQFF. The CDR3 bases are TGCGCCAGCAGCTTGGTCGTGGGGCAAAACAATGAGCAGTTCTTC.

V is TRBV25-1 and J is TRBJ1-4, with a tentative D call TRBD1 (5 bases). This CDR3 spans 14 amino acids. Germline V gene lookup returns CDR1 MGHDK and CDR2 SYGVNS. Trimming stripped 2 bases from V and 7 bases from J, with 11 bases between. DNA for the CDR3: TGTGCCAGCAGTGAAAGACAGCCTGTTGAAAAACTGTTTTTT. It encodes CASSERQPVEKLFF.

The CDR3 nucleotides read TGTGCCAGCAGCTTGGGAGACACTGGGGCCAACGTCCTGACTTTC. It translates to CASSLGDTGANVLTF. The chain couples TRBV5-5 to TRBJ2-6; D not certain. The CDR3 totals 15 residues. The V gene's germline CDR1 is SGHKS and CDR2 YYEKEE (reference sequence). Trimming pared 0 bases from V and 2 bases from J, leaving 6 bases between.

This chain connects TRBV11-2 to TRBJ2-7; tentatively, D is TRBD1 (7 bases). The V and J ends lost 0 bases and 5 bases respectively, with 14 bases between them. The CDR3 length is 15 residues. The germline V gene has CDR1 SGHAT and CDR2 FQNNGV. CDR3 DNA sequence: TGTGCCAGCAGCTTAGAATGGAGGGGGCCCCACGAGCAGTACTTC. This codes for CASSLEWRGPHEQYF.

A word on this clone: Other DNA sequences from this sample encode an identical CDR3 as well. The V call is TRBV27, the J call TRBJ1-2; D might be TRBD1 (6 bases). Trimming cost V 4 bases and J 2 bases, with 8 bases left between them. The CDR3 length is 13 residues. Germline CDR1 is MNHEY and CDR2 is SMNVEV (reference sequence). The CDR3 nucleotides are TGTGCCAGCAGTTCCACAGGGAACTATGGCTACACCTTC. It specifies CASSSTGNYGYTF.

With regard to this clone: The same CDR3 is also encoded by other DNA sequences in this sample. This chain uses TRBV28 with TRBJ1-2; D unclear. The CDR3 is 12 residues long. V lost 2 bases and J 4 bases, leaving 5 bases between the germline ends. CDR1 is MDHEN and CDR2 is SYDVKM in the germline V gene. In nucleotides, the CDR3 is TGTGCCAGCAGTTTAAGACCCTATGGCTACACCTTC. It codes for CASSLRPYGYTF.